Listed here are 15 T cell receptor beta chains from one sample, sequenced in a study of cytomegalovirus exposure and HLA in healthy donors. The data were produced by immunoSEQ multiplex PCR, yet TCRdb's version contains in-frame clones alone and is incomplete. The table records about 270,000 clones, 65% to 90% of them present only once. The source material was PBMCs. Receptors originate from a woman aged 18-29 years in good health and CMV-seronegative.

The chain joins TRBV19 to TRBJ1-4; D perhaps matches TRBD1 (5 bases). Trimming left V 4 bases short and J 15 bases short, with 27 bases between. The CDR3 covers 16 residues. In germline, CDR1 is LNHDA, CDR2 SQIVND (reference sequence). CDR3 amino acids: CASSSRWRGVASELFF. The CDR3, as DNA: TGTGCCAGTAGTAGTCGTTGGAGGGGAGTCGCGAGCGAGTTGTTTTTT.

This clone was detected only once. The CDR3 sequence: CASTGTSEYEQYF. The CDR3, as DNA: TGTGCCAGCACAGGGACTAGCGAATACGAGCAGTACTTC. This chain connects TRBV2 to TRBJ2-7; 10 nucleotides line up with TRBD2. With V trimmed by 7 bases and J by 4 bases, 4 bases remained unmatched. The CDR3 is 13 residues long. Germline CDR1 and CDR2: SNHLY and FYNNEI.

The sample holds one count of this clone. The V gene is TRBV4-3, the J gene TRBJ1-1, with 8 bases fitting TRBD1. With 3 bases clipped from V and 5 bases from J, the junction kept 5 bases outside the gene matches. The CDR3 consists of 14 residues. Germline lookup yields CDR1 LGHNA and CDR2 YSLEER. CDR3 amino acids: CASSQDDRGTEAFF. The CDR3 DNA sequence: TGCGCCAGCAGCCAGGATGACAGGGGAACTGAAGCTTTCTTT.

This clone was found once. The genes are TRBV30 and TRBJ1-1, with TRBD1 identical over 10 bases. V gave up 3 bases and J gave up 2 bases; unmatched junction bases: 9. This CDR3 region has 16 residues. The V gene's germline CDR1 is GTSNPN and CDR2 SVGIG (reference sequence). CDR3 sequence (DNA): TGTGCCTGGAGCCCGGGACAGGGGAACGGAAACACTGAAGCTTTCTTT. This codes for CAWSPGQGNGNTEAFF.

The chain recombines TRBV7-2 with TRBJ2-7, with a tentative D call TRBD2 (5 bases). V dropped 5 bases and J dropped 0 bases, with 11 bases sitting between them. The CDR3 runs 14 residues. In germline, CDR1 is SGHTA, CDR2 FQGNSA. CDR3 nucleotides: TGTGCCAGCAGCCCGGGGATCCTCTCCTACGAGCAGTACTTC. This gives the protein CASSPGILSYEQYF.

The chain carries TRBV29-1 and TRBJ1-1, with no clear D. The CDR3 is made up of 14 amino acids. Deletions cut 3 bases from V and 11 bases from J, with 22 bases between. Germline CDR1 is SQVTM and CDR2 is ANQGSEA. CDR3 amino acids: CSVDFVAGYKSAFF. In nucleotides, the CDR3 is TGCAGCGTTGACTTCGTTGCGGGATATAAGTCGGCTTTCTTT. Using reference TRBV29-1 and TRBJ1-1 for the parts outside the CDR3, the full variable domain is SAVISQKPSRDICQRGTSLTIQCQVDSQVTMMFWYRQQPGQSLTLIATANQGSEATYESGFVIDKFPISRPNLTFSTLTVSNMSPEDSSIYLCSVDFVAGYKSAFFGQGTRLTVV.

The chain links TRBV15 to TRBJ2-3; D is possibly TRBD2 (6 bases). V lost 0 bases to trimming and J lost 3 bases, with 19 bases between them. Germline V lookup: CDR1 LNHNV, CDR2 YYDKDF (reference sequence). The CDR3 covers 18 residues. This chain's CDR3 is CATSRDYPPYGGTDTQYF. The DNA of the CDR3 is TGTGCCACCAGCAGAGACTACCCCCCATATGGGGGGACAGATACGCAGTATTTT.

The chain uses TRBV19 and TRBJ2-3; 9 bases line up with TRBD2. Losses at the gene ends were 3 bases for V and 4 bases for J; bases not matched to a gene: 5. Looked up from germline, CDR1 is LNHDA and CDR2 is SQIVND (reference sequence). The CDR3 covers 15 residues. For the CDR3, the DNA is TGTGCCAGTAGTATGCGTAGCGGGAGACCAGATACGCAGTATTTT. Amino acid sequence: CASSMRSGRPDTQYF.

The genes are TRBV30 and TRBJ2-5; 10 nucleotides agree with TRBD2. CDR3 length equals 16 residues. Germline loops: CDR1 GTSNPN, CDR2 SVGIG (reference sequence). The V segment lost 3 bases and the J segment 2 bases; nucleotides outside the gene matches: 9. CDR3 nucleotide sequence: TGTGCCTGGAGACAAGCGGGGGGGCCGCAACAAGAGACCCAGTACTTC. The encoded protein is CAWRQAGGPQQETQYF.

Here the CDR3 DNA reads TGTGCCAGCAGTACCTTAACAGGGGGCTGGCTGGGCTACACCTTC. As protein: CASSTLTGGWLGYTF. This chain uses TRBV27 with TRBJ1-2, with 9 bases that match TRBD1. V was pared by 5 bases and J by 8 bases, with 12 bases of the junction left unmatched. CDR3 length: 15 amino acids. Germline CDR1 MNHEY, CDR2 SMNVEV (reference sequence).

The table lists this clone with a count of one. The CDR3, as DNA: TGCGCCAGCAGCTTAGCGGACAGGACCGCCCAAGAGACCCAGTACTTC. Translating it yields CASSLADRTAQETQYF. The gene calls are TRBV5-1 and TRBJ2-5; TRBD1 matches at 7 bases. Germline V gene data show CDR1 as SGHRS and CDR2 as YFSETQ. V gave up 2 bases and J gave up 1 base; unmatched junction bases: 8. This CDR3 contains 16 residues.

This clone was seen a single time. This chain links TRBV6-5 with TRBJ1-4; D not resolved. The CDR3 covers 16 residues. The germline V gene encodes CDR1 MNHEY and CDR2 SVGAGI. V was shortened by 0 bases and J by 3 bases, with 11 bases between the two germline ends. CDR3 DNA sequence: TGTGCCAGCAGTTACTCAGCGCCCACTTCTAATGAAAAACTGTTTTTT. Translated: CASSYSAPTSNEKLFF.

The genes are TRBV5-4 and TRBJ2-5; the D is unclear. This CDR3 is 12 amino acids long. V was shortened by 1 base and J by 5 bases, with 6 bases between the two germline ends. Germline V gene lookup returns CDR1 SGHNT and CDR2 YYREEE (reference sequence). CDR3 residues: CASSLPRETQYF. In nucleotides, the CDR3 is TGTGCCAGCAGCTTGCCCCGGGAGACCCAGTACTTC. Supplemented by reference TRBV5-4 and TRBJ2-5, the full variable domain reads ETGVTQSPTHLIKTRGQQVTLRCSSQSGHNTVSWYQQALGQGPQFIFQYYREEENGRGNFPPRFSGLQFPNYSSELNVNALELDDSALYLCASSLPRETQYFGPGTRLLVL.

This chain uses TRBV27 with TRBJ1-3, with a tentative D call TRBD1 (5 bases). The V end was cut by 5 bases, the J end by 2 bases, with 13 bases between. The CDR3 totals 15 residues. Germline values: CDR1 MNHEY, CDR2 SMNVEV (reference sequence). CDR3 DNA: TGTGCCAGCAGTAATTCGGGGGGACCTGGAAACACCATATATTTT. Amino acids: CASSNSGGPGNTIYF.

The chain is built from TRBV4-1 and TRBJ1-1; no reliable D call. Trimming removed 6 bases at V and 0 bases at J, with 8 bases between. Germline CDR1 and CDR2: MGHRA and YSYEKL. This CDR3 is built from 13 residues. CDR3 in amino acids: CASSIQVNTEAFF. The CDR3, as DNA: TGCGCCAGCAGTATACAAGTGAACACTGAAGCTTTCTTT.